This passage covers 20 T cell receptor beta chains from one sample sequenced in a study of T-cell memory formation after mild COVID-19 (TCRdb year 2021). Preparation of the library involved 5' RACE. TCRdb shows the sequencer as Illumina NovaSeq 6000. Clones were called with MiXCR by TCRdb after fastp trimmed the public reads at Q25, and only in-frame beta chains were retained. Merged by CDR3 protein, the rows form single entries marked with the most common genes and DNA. This sample has fewer than 700,000 distinct CDR3 sequences in its table, and roughly 21% of those were observed once. The top ten clones comprise 8.4% of the sample. The source material was PBMCs or a T cell subset sorted from them (not recorded which). The receptors shown here come from an adult woman who had mild COVID-19 (a few samples of this study predate the infection). The sample titles of this study are shuffled in the database, so cell type and time point are left out; the donor was told from shared clones.

Only a few counts were recorded for this clonotype. The chain joins TRBV11-3 to TRBJ2-7; D unresolved. V was shortened by 2 bases and J by 9 bases, with 11 bases between the two germline ends. The CDR3 covers 12 residues. Germline loops: CDR1 SGHNT, CDR2 YENEEA. The CDR3, as DNA: TGTGCCAGCAGCTTATACCCGACCGGGCAGTACTTC. It specifies CASSLYPTGQYF.

This clonotype was detected only a few times. This chain joins TRBV2 and TRBJ2-4, with D maybe TRBD1 (6 bases). The CDR3 covers 14 residues. Trimming cost V 4 bases and J 3 bases, with 10 bases left between them. The germline V gene encodes CDR1 SNHLY and CDR2 FYNNEI. The CDR3 here is CASSGGRDKNIQYF. As DNA, the CDR3 is TGTGCCAGCAGTGGGGGGCGAGACAAAAACATTCAGTACTTC.

There are many counts of this clonotype. V and J are TRBV29-1 and TRBJ2-5; D call uncertain. CDR1 and CDR2 (germline): SQVTM, ANQGSEA. CDR3 length equals 11 residues. V lost 5 bases and J 5 bases, leaving 9 bases between the germline ends. CDR3 in amino acids: CSVKPRETQYF. The CDR3 DNA sequence: TGCAGCGTTAAGCCCCGGGAGACCCAGTACTTC.

This clonotype was recorded many times. This rearrangement joins TRBV5-5 to TRBJ1-4, with TRBD1 matching 7 bases. V shed 4 bases, J shed 6 bases, and the junction held 9 bases outside the gene matches. The CDR3 runs 15 residues. In germline, CDR1 is SGHKS, CDR2 YYEKEE (reference sequence). In DNA form, the CDR3 reads TGTGCCAGCAGCACCCCACGGGACAGCCATGAAAAACTGTTTTTT. Amino acids: CASSTPRDSHEKLFF.

The genes are TRBV7-2 and TRBJ1-6; the D is unclear. The V gene's germline CDR1 is SGHTA and CDR2 FQGNSA. This CDR3 spans 16 amino acids. Trimming stripped 0 bases from V and 9 bases from J, with 15 bases between. The CDR3 coding sequence is TGTGCCAGCAGCTTAGCGGTGGGCGTTCGAGGTTCACCCCTCCACTTT. It yields the protein CASSLAVGVRGSPLHF.

This clonotype has more than one count but fewer than ten. The genes are TRBV6-5 and TRBJ1-2; 9 bases map to TRBD1. Germline V gene sequence: CDR1 MNHEY, CDR2 SVGAGI. The ends lost 7 bases at V and 5 bases at J; junction bases unmatched: 17. CDR3 length equals 17 residues. The CDR3 sequence is CASTSVYGTGKGYGYTF. The CDR3 DNA sequence: TGTGCCAGCACCTCAGTGTACGGGACAGGGAAGGGTTATGGCTACACCTTC.

The CDR3 DNA reads TGTGCCACCAGTGACTCGAGGGGGTTTCCAGATACGCAGTATTTT. Its protein is CATSDSRGFPDTQYF. J is TRBJ2-3 and V is TRBV24-1; D might be TRBD1 (6 bases). The CDR3 covers 15 residues. V dropped 4 bases and J dropped 4 bases, with 14 bases sitting between them. CDR1 KGHDR and CDR2 SFDVKD come from the germline V gene.

The chain joins TRBV14 to TRBJ2-7, with TRBD1 identical over 9 bases. Germline loops: CDR1 SGHDN, CDR2 FVKESK. V trimming: 1 base; J trimming: 3 bases; junction bases outside the gene matches: 10. There are 17 residues in the CDR3. DNA of the CDR3: TGTGCCAGCAGCCAAGGATCGGGGGCGGGACAGGGCTACGAGCAGTACTTC. Encoded protein: CASSQGSGAGQGYEQYF.

This clonotype has just a few counts. The V gene is TRBV6-5, the J gene TRBJ1-6; 8 bases are shared with TRBD1. The CDR3 runs to 14 residues. The ends lost 7 bases at V and 7 bases at J; junction bases unmatched: 6. The germline CDR1 and CDR2 sequences are MNHEY and SVGAGI. CDR3 sequence: CASTLDRANSPLHF. The CDR3 nucleotides are TGTGCCAGCACCCTGGACAGGGCGAATTCACCCCTCCACTTT.

The sample holds many counts of this clonotype. The CDR3 nucleotides read TGTGCCAGCAGCCCCTATGTAACCAATGAGCAGTTCTTC. Its protein is CASSPYVTNEQFF. The chain employs TRBV11-1 and TRBJ2-1; D is ambiguous. The CDR3 runs 13 residues. Germline assignment: CDR1 SGHAT and CDR2 FQDESV (reference sequence). V was pared by 5 bases and J by 6 bases, with 11 bases between.

Only a few counts were recorded for this clonotype. V usage is TRBV29-1 and J usage is TRBJ2-2, with 8 bases aligning to TRBD2. Germline-derived CDR1 and CDR2 are SQVTM and ANQGSEA. With V trimmed by 3 bases and J by 6 bases, 9 bases remained unmatched. CDR3 length: 15 residues. The CDR3 DNA reads as TGCAGCGTTGATACGGGAGGGCCGGACGCCGGGGAGCTGTTTTTT. Translation: CSVDTGGPDAGELFF.

The V call is TRBV5-6, the J call TRBJ2-7; 10 nucleotides match TRBD2. Germline V CDR1 and CDR2: SGHDT, YYEEEE. The V gene end was trimmed by 0 bases and the J gene end by 4 bases; junction bases not matched to a gene: 13. The CDR3 covers 18 residues. The CDR3 loop is CASSLGLAGFEGSYEQYF. Written as DNA, the CDR3 is TGTGCCAGCAGCTTGGGACTAGCGGGCTTCGAGGGGTCATACGAGCAGTACTTC.

This clonotype was counted a few times. The gene calls are TRBV10-3 and TRBJ2-1, with D possibly TRBD2 on 5 matching bases. In germline, CDR1 is ENHRY, CDR2 SYGVKD. With 4 bases removed from V and 8 bases from J, the gap between germline ends came to 12 bases. The CDR3 sequence is 13 residues long. The CDR3 loop is CAISVRQDYEQFF. Written as DNA, the CDR3 is TGTGCCATCAGTGTCCGGCAGGACTATGAGCAGTTCTTC.

This clonotype appeared many times. V is TRBV7-3 and J is TRBJ2-5; 8 nucleotides line up with TRBD2. V lost 1 base, J lost 0 bases, and 7 bases stayed unmatched. Germline loops: CDR1 SGHTA, CDR2 FQGTGA. The CDR3 consists of 17 residues. For the CDR3, the DNA is TGTGCCAGCAGCTTAAGAGGGGCGGGAGGTTACCAAGAGACCCAGTACTTC. This codes for CASSLRGAGGYQETQYF.

The chain employs TRBV12-3 or TRBV12-4 and TRBJ1-1; TRBD1 matches 7 bases. The trim removed 3 bases at V and 7 bases at J, leaving 5 bases unmatched. This CDR3 has 13 residues. The CDR3 bases are TGTGCCAGCAGTTTCAAGGGGGCTGGTGAAGCTTTCTTT. The encoded protein is CASSFKGAGEAFF.

The chain has TRBV20-1 and TRBJ1-2; D gene ambiguous. The germline V gene encodes CDR1 DFQATT and CDR2 SNEGSKA (reference sequence). CDR3 length: 15 residues. Trimming removed 0 bases at V and 4 bases at J, with 15 bases between. This CDR3 reads CSARDYRGTLYGYTF. DNA for the CDR3: TGCAGTGCTAGAGATTACCGGGGAACTCTCTATGGCTACACCTTC.

Only a few counts were recorded for this clonotype. This chain uses TRBV20-1 with TRBJ2-5; 7 nucleotides match TRBD2. Trimming at V came to 3 bases and at J to 3 bases, leaving 4 bases not matched to a gene. Looked up from germline, CDR1 is DFQATT and CDR2 is SNEGSKA (reference sequence). CDR3 length: 13 amino acids. CDR3 protein: CSARYSGEETQYF. The CDR3 region has the DNA TGCAGTGCTAGGTACAGCGGGGAAGAGACCCAGTACTTC.

This rearrangement joins TRBV20-1 to TRBJ2-1, with no clear D. The CDR3 loop spans 11 amino acids. Between the trimmed V and J ends, which lost 7 bases and 0 bases, there was a span of 4 bases. Looked up from germline, CDR1 is DFQATT and CDR2 is SNEGSKA (reference sequence). CDR3 amino acids: CSVASYNEQFF. CDR3 sequence (DNA): TGCAGTGTAGCCTCCTACAATGAGCAGTTCTTC.

This clonotype was seen more than once but under ten times. The chain uses TRBV16 and TRBJ2-2; TRBD1 matches 10 bases. The V segment lost 3 bases and the J segment 4 bases; nucleotides outside the gene matches: 8. CDR1 is KGHSY, CDR2 FQNENV, per germline. CDR3 length equals 17 residues. CDR3 loop: CASSHPTGGRSTGELFF. In DNA form, the CDR3 reads TGTGCCAGCAGCCACCCGACAGGGGGCAGGTCCACCGGGGAGCTGTTTTTT.

This clonotype was seen only a few times. The rearrangement uses TRBV10-3 and TRBJ2-7, with TRBD1 matching over 9 bases. This CDR3 is 17 amino acids long. Trimming removed 4 bases from V and 3 bases from J; junction bases left unmatched: 13. Per the germline V gene, CDR1 is ENHRY and CDR2 is SYGVKD. DNA of the CDR3: TGTGCCATCAGTGGGCTTGTGACGGGACAGGGTCTCTACGAGCAGTACTTC. It is translated as CAISGLVTGQGLYEQYF.